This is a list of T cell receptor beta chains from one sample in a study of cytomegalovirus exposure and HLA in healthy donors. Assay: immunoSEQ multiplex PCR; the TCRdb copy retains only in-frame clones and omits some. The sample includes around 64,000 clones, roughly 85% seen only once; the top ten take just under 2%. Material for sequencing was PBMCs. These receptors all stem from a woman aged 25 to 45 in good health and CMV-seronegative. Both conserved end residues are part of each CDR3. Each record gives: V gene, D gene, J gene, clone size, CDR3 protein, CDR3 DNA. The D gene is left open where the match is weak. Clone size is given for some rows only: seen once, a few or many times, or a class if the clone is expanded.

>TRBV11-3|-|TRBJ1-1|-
CASSSEVNTEAFF
TGTGCCAGCAGCTCTGAGGTGAACACTGAAGCTTTCTTT
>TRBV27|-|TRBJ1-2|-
CASSFLTGSYGYTF
TGTGCCAGCAGTTTCCTAACAGGCTCCTATGGCTACACCTTC
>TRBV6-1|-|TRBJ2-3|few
CASNRGSEADTQYF
TGTGCCAGCAACCGTGGGAGTGAGGCAGATACGCAGTATTTT
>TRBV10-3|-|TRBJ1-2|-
CAISESFHSPFF
TGTGCCATCAGTGAGTCTTTCCACTCGCCGTTCTTC
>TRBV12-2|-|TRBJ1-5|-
CASRLGQGNQPQHF
TGTGCAAGTCGCTTAGGACAGGGCAATCAGCCCCAGCATTTT
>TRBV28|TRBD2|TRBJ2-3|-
CASNYPGLAGGPSTDTQYF
TGTGCCAGCAATTATCCGGGACTAGCGGGAGGCCCTAGCACAGATACGCAGTATTTT
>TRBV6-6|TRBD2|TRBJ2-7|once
CASSSLAGGLSEQYF
TGTGCCAGCAGTTCACTAGCGGGAGGATTAAGCGAGCAGTACTTC
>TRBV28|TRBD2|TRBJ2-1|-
CASSSWTSGRAEEQFF
TGTGCCAGCAGTTCGTGGACTAGCGGGAGGGCCGAGGAGCAGTTCTTC
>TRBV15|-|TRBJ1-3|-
CATSRDRGVGATIYF
TGTGCCACCAGCAGAGATCGGGGAGTCGGAGCCACCATATATTTT
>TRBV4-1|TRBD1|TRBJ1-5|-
CASSKTDDRAKWPQHF
TGCGCCAGCAGCAAAACGGATGACAGGGCCAAGTGGCCCCAGCATTTT
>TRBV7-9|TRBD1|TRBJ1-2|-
CASSPLTGGSNYGYPF
TGTGCCAGCAGCCCTTTGACAGGGGGGTCTAACTATGGCTACCCCTTC
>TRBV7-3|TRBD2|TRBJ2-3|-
CASSARLAGGPDTQYF
TGTGCCAGCAGCGCTAGACTAGCGGGAGGGCCAGATACGCAGTATTTT
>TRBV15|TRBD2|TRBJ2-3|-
CATSSRLAGGFDTQYF
TGTGCCACCAGCAGCCGACTAGCGGGAGGATTTGATACGCAGTATTTT
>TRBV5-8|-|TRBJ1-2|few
CASSFTVDYGYTF
TGTGCCAGCAGCTTCACAGTTGACTATGGCTACACCTTC
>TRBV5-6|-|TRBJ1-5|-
CASSLAGNQPQHF
TGTGCCAGCAGCTTGGCCGGCAATCAGCCCCAGCATTTT
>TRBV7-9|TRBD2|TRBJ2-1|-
CASSQPLNLAGVLNEQFF
TGTGCCAGCAGCCAACCCCTCAACCTAGCGGGAGTTCTCAATGAGCAGTTCTTC
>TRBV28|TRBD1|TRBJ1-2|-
CASSKRDRGDYGYTF
TGTGCCAGCAGCAAAAGGGACAGGGGGGACTATGGCTACACCTTC
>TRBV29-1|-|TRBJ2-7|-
CSFLLEVAGEQYF
TGCAGCTTCCTTCTCGAGGTTGCAGGGGAGCAGTACTTC
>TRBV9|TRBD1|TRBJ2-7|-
CASSATGSYSYEQYF
TGTGCCAGCAGCGCGACAGGGAGCTACTCCTACGAGCAGTACTTC
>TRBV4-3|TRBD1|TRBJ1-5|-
CASSQDRTGVQPQHF
TGCGCCAGCAGCCAAGATCGGACAGGTGTCCAGCCCCAGCATTTT
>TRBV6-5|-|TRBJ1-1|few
CASSYSKGSNTEAFF
TGTGCCAGCAGTTACTCGAAGGGGTCGAACACTGAAGCTTTCTTT
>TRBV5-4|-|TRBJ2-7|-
CASSFGGSNYEQYF
TGTGCCAGCAGCTTTGGGGGGAGTAACTACGAGCAGTACTTC
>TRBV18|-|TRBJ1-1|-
CASSPLSELSAFF
TGTGCCAGCTCACCACTGTCTGAGTTGAGCGCTTTCTTT
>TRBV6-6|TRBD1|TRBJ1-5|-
CASSPGQHNQPQHF
TGTGCCAGCAGTCCGGGACAGCACAATCAGCCCCAGCATTTT
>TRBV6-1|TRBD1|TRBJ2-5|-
CASSEVSGQQETQYF
TGTGCCAGCAGTGAAGTTTCGGGACAGCAAGAGACCCAGTACTTC